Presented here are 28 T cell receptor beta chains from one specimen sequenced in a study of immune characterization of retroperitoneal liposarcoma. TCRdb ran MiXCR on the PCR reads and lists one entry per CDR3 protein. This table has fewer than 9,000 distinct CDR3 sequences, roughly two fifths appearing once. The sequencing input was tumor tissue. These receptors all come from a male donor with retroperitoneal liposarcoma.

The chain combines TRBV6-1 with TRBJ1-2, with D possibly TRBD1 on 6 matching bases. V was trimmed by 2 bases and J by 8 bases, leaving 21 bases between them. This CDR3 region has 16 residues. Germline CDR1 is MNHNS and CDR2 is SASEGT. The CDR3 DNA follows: TGTGCCAGCAGTGAATCCAGTTACAGGGTAGGCGGAGGCTACACCTTC. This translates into CASSESSYRVGGGYTF.

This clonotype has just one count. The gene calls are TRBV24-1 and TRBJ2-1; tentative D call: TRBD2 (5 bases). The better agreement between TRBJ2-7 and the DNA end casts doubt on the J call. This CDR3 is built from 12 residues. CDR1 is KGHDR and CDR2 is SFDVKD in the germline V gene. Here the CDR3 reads CATSDSRDEQYF. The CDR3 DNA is TGTGCCACCAGTGATTCGCGGGACGAGCAGTACTTC.

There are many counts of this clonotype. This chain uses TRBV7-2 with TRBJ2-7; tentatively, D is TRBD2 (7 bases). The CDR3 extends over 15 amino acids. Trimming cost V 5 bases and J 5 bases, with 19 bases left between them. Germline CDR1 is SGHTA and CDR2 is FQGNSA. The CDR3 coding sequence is TGTGCCAGCAGCCCCGAGGGGGGGGCCGGCCACGAGCAGTACTTC. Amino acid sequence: CASSPEGGAGHEQYF.

The CDR3 loop reads CASSSLGGVGRRNEQYF. In nucleotides, the CDR3 is TGTGCCAGCAGCTCCCTAGGGGGTGTAGGACGCAGGAATGAGCAGTACTTC. The rearrangement joins TRBV7-8 to TRBJ2-5, with D possibly being TRBD1 (6 bases). The V end was cut by 4 bases, the J end by 11 bases, with 29 bases between. Germline V gene lookup returns CDR1 SGHVS and CDR2 FQNEAQ. The CDR3 totals 17 residues.

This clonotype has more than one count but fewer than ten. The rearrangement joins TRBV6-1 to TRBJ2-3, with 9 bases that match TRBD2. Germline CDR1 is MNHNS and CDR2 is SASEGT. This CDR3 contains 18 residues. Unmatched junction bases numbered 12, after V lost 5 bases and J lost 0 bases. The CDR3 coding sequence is TGTGCCAGCAGTAAGGGGTGGGCTAGCGGGGCAAGCACAGATACGCAGTATTTT. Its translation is CASSKGWASGASTDTQYF.

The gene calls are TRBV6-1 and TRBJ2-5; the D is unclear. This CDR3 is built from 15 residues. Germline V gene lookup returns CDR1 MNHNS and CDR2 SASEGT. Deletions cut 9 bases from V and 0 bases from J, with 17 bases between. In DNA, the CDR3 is TGTGCCAGTTTCTGGGCCTTGCGGAACCAAGAGACCCAGTACTTC. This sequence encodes CASFWALRNQETQYF.

The CDR3, as DNA: TGTGCCAGCAGTGAATACGCAGCCACCGGGGAGCTGTTTTTT. Translating it yields CASSEYAATGELFF. The rearrangement joins TRBV25-1 to TRBJ2-2; D remains unclear. The CDR3 contains 14 residues. The V end was cut by 0 bases, the J end by 4 bases, with 6 bases between. Looked up from germline, CDR1 is MGHDK and CDR2 is SYGVNS. The whole variable domain, filled in from reference TRBV25-1 and TRBJ2-2, reads EADIYQTPRYLVIGTGKKITLECSQTMGHDKMYWYQQDPGMELHLIHYSYGVNSTEKGDLSSESTVSRIRTEHFPLTLESARPSHTSQYLCASSEYAATGELFFGEGSRLTVL.

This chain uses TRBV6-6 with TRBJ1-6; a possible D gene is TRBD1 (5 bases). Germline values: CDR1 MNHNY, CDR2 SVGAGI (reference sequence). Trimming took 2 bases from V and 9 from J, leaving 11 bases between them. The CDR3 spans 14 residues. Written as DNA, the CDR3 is TGTGCCAGCAGTTACAGAGGGGATTTTTCACCCCTCCACTTT. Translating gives CASSYRGDFSPLHF.

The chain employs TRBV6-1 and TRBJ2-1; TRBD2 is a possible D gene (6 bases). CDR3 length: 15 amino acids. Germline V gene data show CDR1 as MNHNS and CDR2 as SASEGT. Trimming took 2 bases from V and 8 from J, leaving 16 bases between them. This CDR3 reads CASSEFGGMGDEQFF. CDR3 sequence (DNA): TGTGCCAGCAGTGAATTTGGCGGGATGGGCGATGAGCAGTTCTTC.

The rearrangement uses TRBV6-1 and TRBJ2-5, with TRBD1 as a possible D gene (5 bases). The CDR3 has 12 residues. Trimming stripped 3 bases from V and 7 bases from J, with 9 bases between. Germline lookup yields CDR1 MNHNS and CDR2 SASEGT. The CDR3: CASSEVGVTQYF. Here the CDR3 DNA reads TGTGCCAGCAGTGAGGTAGGGGTGACCCAGTACTTC.

This CDR3 is CASSRGGALWEQYF. The DNA of the CDR3 is TGTGCCAGCAGCCGCGGGGGGGCCCTCTGGGAGCAGTACTTC. The rearrangement joins TRBV7-2 to TRBJ2-1; TRBD2 aligns across 9 bases. The J call may be incorrect, as the DNA end agrees better with TRBJ2-7. Germline V gene sequence: CDR1 SGHTA, CDR2 FQGNSA. The CDR3 loop spans 14 amino acids.

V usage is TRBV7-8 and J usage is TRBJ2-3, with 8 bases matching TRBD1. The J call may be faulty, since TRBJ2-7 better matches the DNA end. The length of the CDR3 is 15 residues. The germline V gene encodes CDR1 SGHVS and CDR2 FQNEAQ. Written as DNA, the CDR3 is TGTGCCAGCAGCTTGACAGGGGCCTCCTACAATGAGCAGTACTTC. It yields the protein CASSLTGASYNEQYF.

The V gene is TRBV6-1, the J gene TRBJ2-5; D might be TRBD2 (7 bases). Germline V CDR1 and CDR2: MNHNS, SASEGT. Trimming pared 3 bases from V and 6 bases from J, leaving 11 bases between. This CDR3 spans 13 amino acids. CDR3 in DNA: TGTGCCAGCAGTGACGGGGGGCGGAAGACCCAGTACTTC. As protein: CASSDGGRKTQYF.

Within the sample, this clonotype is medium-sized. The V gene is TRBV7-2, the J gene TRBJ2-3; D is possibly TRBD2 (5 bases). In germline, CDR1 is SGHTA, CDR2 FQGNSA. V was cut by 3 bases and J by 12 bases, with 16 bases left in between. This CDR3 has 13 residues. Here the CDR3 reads CASSFQVGETQYF. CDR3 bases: TGTGCCAGCAGCTTTCAGGTGGGAGAGACCCAGTATTTT.

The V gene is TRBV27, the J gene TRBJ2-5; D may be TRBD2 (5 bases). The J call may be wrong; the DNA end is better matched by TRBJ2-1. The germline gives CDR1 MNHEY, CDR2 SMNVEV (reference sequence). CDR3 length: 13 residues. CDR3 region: CASSFWGANEQFF. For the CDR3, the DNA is TGTGCCAGCAGTTTTTGGGGAGCCAATGAGCAGTTCTTC.

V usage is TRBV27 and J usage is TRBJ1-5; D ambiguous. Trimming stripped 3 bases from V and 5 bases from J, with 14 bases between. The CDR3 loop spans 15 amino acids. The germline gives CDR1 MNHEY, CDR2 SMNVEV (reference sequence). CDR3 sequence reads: CASSFLGTKDQPQHF. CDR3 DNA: TGTGCCAGCAGTTTCTTAGGAACGAAGGATCAGCCCCAGCATTTT.

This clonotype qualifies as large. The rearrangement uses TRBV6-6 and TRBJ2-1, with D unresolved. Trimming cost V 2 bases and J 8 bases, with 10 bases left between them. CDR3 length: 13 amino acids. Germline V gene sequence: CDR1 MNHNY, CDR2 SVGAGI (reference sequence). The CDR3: CASSYLPADEQFF. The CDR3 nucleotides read TGTGCCAGCAGTTACCTGCCCGCCGATGAGCAGTTCTTC.

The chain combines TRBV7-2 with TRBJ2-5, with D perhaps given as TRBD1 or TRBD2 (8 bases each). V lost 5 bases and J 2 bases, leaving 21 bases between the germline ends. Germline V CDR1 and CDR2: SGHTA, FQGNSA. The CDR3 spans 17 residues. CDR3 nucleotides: TGTGCCAGCAGCCCACGCAGGGGGCGCGGGGGGCAAGAGACCCAGTACTTC. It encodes CASSPRRGRGGQETQYF. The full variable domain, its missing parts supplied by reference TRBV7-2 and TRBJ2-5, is GAGVSQSPSNKVTEKGKDVELRCDPISGHTALYWYRQSLGQGLEFLIYFQGNSAPDKSGLPSDRFSAERTGGSVSTLTIQRTQQEDSAVYLCASSPRRGRGGQETQYFGPGTRLLVL.

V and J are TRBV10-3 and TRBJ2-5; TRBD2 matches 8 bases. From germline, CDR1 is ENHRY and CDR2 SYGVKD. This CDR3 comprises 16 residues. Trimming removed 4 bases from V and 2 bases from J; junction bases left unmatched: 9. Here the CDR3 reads CAISASAGGRQETQYF. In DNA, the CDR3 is TGTGCCATCAGTGCTTCGGCGGGAGGACGACAAGAGACCCAGTACTTC.

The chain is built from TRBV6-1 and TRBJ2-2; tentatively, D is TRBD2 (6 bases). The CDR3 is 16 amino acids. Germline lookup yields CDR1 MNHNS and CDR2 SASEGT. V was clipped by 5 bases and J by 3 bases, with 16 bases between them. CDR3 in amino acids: CASSSRWGVDTGELFF. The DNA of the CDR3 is TGTGCCAGCAGTTCGCGTTGGGGGGTCGACACCGGGGAGCTGTTTTTT.

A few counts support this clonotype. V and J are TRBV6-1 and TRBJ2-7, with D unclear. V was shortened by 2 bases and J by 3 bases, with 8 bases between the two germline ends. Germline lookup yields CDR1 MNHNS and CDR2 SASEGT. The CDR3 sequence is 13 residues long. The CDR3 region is CASSENSGYEQYF. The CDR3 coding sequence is TGTGCCAGCAGTGAAAACTCTGGCTACGAGCAGTACTTC.

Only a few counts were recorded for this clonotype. This CDR3 reads CASSQAPDRNTQYF. In nucleotides, the CDR3 is TGCGCCAGCAGCCAAGCCCCTGACAGGAATACGCAGTATTTT. The rearrangement uses TRBV4-1 and TRBJ2-3; D is perhaps TRBD1 (6 bases). The CDR3 consists of 14 residues. Looked up from germline, CDR1 is MGHRA and CDR2 is YSYEKL. V lost 1 base and J lost 7, with 12 bases in between.

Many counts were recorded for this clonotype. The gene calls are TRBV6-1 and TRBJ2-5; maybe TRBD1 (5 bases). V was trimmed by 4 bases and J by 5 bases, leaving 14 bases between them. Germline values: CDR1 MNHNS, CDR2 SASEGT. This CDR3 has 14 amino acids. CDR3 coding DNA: TGTGCCAGCAGTGCTTTACTCCCAGGGGAGACCCAGTACTTC. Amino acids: CASSALLPGETQYF.

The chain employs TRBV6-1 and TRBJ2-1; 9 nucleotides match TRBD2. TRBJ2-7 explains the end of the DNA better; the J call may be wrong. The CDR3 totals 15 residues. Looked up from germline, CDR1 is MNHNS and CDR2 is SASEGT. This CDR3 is CASSPYLAGQYEQYF. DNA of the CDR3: TGTGCCAGCAGTCCCTATCTAGCGGGACAATACGAGCAGTACTTC.

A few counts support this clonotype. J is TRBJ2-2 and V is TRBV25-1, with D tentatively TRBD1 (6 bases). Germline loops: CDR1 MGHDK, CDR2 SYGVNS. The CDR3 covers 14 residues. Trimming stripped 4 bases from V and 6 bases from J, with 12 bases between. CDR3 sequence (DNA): TGTGCCAGCAGTGTACAGGGAAATGCCGGGGAGCTGTTTTTT. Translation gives CASSVQGNAGELFF.

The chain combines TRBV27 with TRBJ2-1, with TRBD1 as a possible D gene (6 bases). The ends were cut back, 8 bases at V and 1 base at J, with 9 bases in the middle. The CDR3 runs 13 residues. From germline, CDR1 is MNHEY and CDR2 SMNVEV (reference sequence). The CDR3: CASAGASYNEQFF. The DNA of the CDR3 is TGTGCCAGCGCAGGGGCGTCCTACAATGAGCAGTTCTTC.

The CDR3 loop is CASSLGVTDTQYF. The CDR3 region has the DNA TGTGCCAGCAGCTTAGGGGTCACAGATACGCAGTATTTT. The rearrangement joins TRBV7-6 to TRBJ2-3, with D uncertain. The CDR3 contains 13 residues. The V end was cut by 1 base, the J end by 2 bases, with 4 bases between. Germline V gene lookup returns CDR1 SGHVS and CDR2 FNYEAQ.

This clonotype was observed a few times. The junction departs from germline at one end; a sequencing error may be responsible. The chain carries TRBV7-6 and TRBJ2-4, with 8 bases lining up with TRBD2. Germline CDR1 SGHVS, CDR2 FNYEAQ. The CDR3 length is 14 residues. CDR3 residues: CASSLEEVRGAQYF. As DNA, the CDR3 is TGTGCTAGCAGCTTAGAGGAGGTGCGGGGGGCCCAGTACTTC.